This T cell receptor (beta chain) was captured in a study of monozygotic twins with inflammatory bowel disease. For every donor, one blood sample of about 2.5 ml was drawn. A 6-nucleotide sample barcode was carried by the UMIs, which template switching added. TCRdb reprocessed the 5' RACE reads; each CDR3 protein has one entry and no DNA is given. This sample contains 300,000 to 400,000 distinct CDR3 sequences. The receptor was isolated from a human donor with ulcerative colitis or Crohn's disease, or a healthy co-twin of an affected twin (not recorded which). The specimen sequenced was blood.

CDR3 in amino acids: CASSGSGSRGELFF. This chain connects TRBV28 to TRBJ2-2; TCRdb indicates TRBD2, and absent DNA this call remains unverified. The CDR3 extends over 14 amino acids. Germline V lookup: CDR1 MDHEN, CDR2 SYDVKM.